The table lists the clone carrying this T cell receptor beta chain with a few counts. Germline CDR1 reads MDHEN; CDR2 reads SYDVKM. This CDR3 comprises 15 residues. Trimming removed 6 bases at V and 6 bases at J, with 20 bases between. Then a second PCR, running about 6 to 12 cycles, was carried out with a sample-barcoded 5' primer and a J-beta primer mix. TCRdb reprocessed the 5' RACE reads with MiXCR, giving one entry per CDR3 protein. The sample has just under 900,000 distinct CDR3 sequences, about 30% seen once. The data originate from a study of blood T cells in healthy people across ages. The rearrangement links TRBV28 to TRBJ1-2, with a possible D match to TRBD1 (5 bases). The sequence derives from a woman aged 80 or older in good health. Source material: blood. Here the CDR3 DNA reads TGTGCCAGCAGCCCTGATCCCGGGACGGATAATGGCTACACCTTC. Translating gives CASSPDPGTDNGYTF.